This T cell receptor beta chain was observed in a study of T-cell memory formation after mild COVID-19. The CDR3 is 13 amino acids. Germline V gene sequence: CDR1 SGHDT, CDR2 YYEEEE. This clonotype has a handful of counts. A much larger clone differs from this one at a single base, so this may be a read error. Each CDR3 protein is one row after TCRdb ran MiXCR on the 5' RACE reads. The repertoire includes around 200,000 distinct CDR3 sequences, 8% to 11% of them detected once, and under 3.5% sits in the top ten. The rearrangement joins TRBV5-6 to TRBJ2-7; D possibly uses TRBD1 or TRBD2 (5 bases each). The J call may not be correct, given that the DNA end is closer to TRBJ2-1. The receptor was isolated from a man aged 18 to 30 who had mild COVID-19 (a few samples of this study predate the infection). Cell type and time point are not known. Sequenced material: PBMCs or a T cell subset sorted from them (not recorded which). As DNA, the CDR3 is TGTGCCAGCAGCTTGCAGGGAGCCTACGAGCAGTTCTTC. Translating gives CASSLQGAYEQFF.